One and the same sample provided the 8 T cell receptor beta chains below, sequenced in a study of cytomegalovirus exposure and HLA in healthy donors. The table came from immunoSEQ multiplex PCR; TCRdb's copy has only in-frame clones and leaves some out. The sample lists roughly 250,000 clones, 75% to 90% occurring once. Sequencing input: PBMCs. These receptors were collected from a woman in her 30s in good health and CMV-seropositive.

V and J are TRBV19 and TRBJ1-1, with D tentatively TRBD1 (5 bases). V shed 3 bases and J shed 4 bases, with 12 bases lying between them. From germline, CDR1 is LNHDA and CDR2 SQIVND (reference sequence). CDR3 size: 14 residues. DNA of the CDR3: TGTGCCAGTAGTATGGTCGGAGGGACCACTGAAGCTTTCTTT. It translates to CASSMVGGTTEAFF.

For this clone: The sample has other DNA sequences that encode this CDR3 too. The genes are TRBV4-1 and TRBJ2-3; unclear D gene. V was clipped by 1 base and J by 1 base, with 6 bases between them. Germline V gene lookup returns CDR1 MGHRA and CDR2 YSYEKL. CDR3 size: 14 residues. The CDR3 spells CASSQVGGTDTQYF. As DNA, the CDR3 is TGCGCCAGCAGCCAAGTGGGCGGCACAGATACGCAGTATTTT.

This clone was seen a few times. The genes are TRBV5-1 and TRBJ1-1; TRBD1 is a possible D gene (6 bases). The germline V gene has CDR1 SGHRS and CDR2 YFSETQ. This CDR3 region has 16 residues. The V end lost 4 bases, the J end lost 0 bases, and 16 bases lay between the germline ends. The CDR3 region is CASSTGFEGMNTEAFF. Here the CDR3 DNA reads TGCGCCAGCAGCACAGGGTTTGAAGGGATGAACACTGAAGCTTTCTTT.

The chain couples TRBV28 to TRBJ2-1; TRBD1 is a possible D gene (6 bases). In germline, CDR1 is MDHEN, CDR2 SYDVKM. This CDR3 spans 14 amino acids. The V end was cut by 3 bases, the J end by 2 bases, with 8 bases between. This CDR3 reads CASSLDRAYNEQFF. CDR3 coding DNA: TGTGCCAGCAGTTTGGACAGAGCCTACAATGAGCAGTTCTTC.

The V gene is TRBV4-2, the J gene TRBJ2-2; 8 nucleotides line up with TRBD2. CDR1 is LGHNA and CDR2 is YNFKEQ in the germline V gene. Trimming took 5 bases from V and 8 from J; bases not matched to a gene: 16. This CDR3 has 17 residues. CDR3 sequence: CASSGRVGAGVGGELFF. The CDR3 nucleotides are TGTGCCAGCAGCGGGCGGGTAGGAGCGGGAGTCGGGGGGGAGCTGTTTTTT.

The genes are TRBV5-6 and TRBJ2-3; 12 positions match TRBD2. The germline V gene has CDR1 SGHDT and CDR2 YYEEEE. Unmatched junction bases numbered 8, after V lost 4 bases and J lost 5 bases. This CDR3 is 16 amino acids long. The DNA for the CDR3 is TGTGCCAGCAGCGCCAGACTAGCGGGAGTAGTAGATACGCAGTATTTT. Its translation: CASSARLAGVVDTQYF.

The gene calls are TRBV29-1 and TRBJ2-2, with TRBD1 as a possible D gene (6 bases). The CDR3 has 13 amino acids. With 7 bases removed from V and 2 bases from J, the gap between germline ends came to 11 bases. Germline values: CDR1 SQVTM, CDR2 ANQGSEA. CDR3 bases: TGCAGCGCCGGGACACCAAACACCGGGGAGCTGTTTTTT. Amino acid sequence: CSAGTPNTGELFF.

The chain uses TRBV7-8 and TRBJ2-1, with a tentative D call TRBD2 (6 bases). Germline CDR1 is SGHVS and CDR2 is FQNEAQ. Trimming took off 5 bases at V and 0 bases at J, with 14 bases between the two ends. This CDR3 is 16 amino acids long. The CDR3 region is CASSPISGRSYNEQFF. The CDR3 nucleotides are TGTGCCAGCAGCCCGATTAGCGGCCGCTCCTACAATGAGCAGTTCTTC.